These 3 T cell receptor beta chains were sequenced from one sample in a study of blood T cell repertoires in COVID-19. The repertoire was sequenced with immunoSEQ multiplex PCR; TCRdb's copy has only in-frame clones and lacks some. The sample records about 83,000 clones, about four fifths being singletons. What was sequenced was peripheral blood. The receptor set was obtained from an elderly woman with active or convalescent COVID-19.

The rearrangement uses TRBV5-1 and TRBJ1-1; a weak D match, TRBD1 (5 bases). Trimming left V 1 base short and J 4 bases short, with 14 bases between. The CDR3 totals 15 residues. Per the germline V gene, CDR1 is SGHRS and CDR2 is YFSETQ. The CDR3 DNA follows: TGCGCCAGCAGCTTGTCTTTTACGGGGGGCACTGAAGCTTTCTTT. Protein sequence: CASSLSFTGGTEAFF.

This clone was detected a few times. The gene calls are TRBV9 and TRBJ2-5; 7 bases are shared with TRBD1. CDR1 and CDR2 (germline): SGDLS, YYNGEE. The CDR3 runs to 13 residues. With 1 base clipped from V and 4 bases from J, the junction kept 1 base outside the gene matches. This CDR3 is CASSVRDRETQYF. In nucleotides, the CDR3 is TGTGCCAGCAGCGTAAGGGACAGAGAGACCCAGTACTTC.

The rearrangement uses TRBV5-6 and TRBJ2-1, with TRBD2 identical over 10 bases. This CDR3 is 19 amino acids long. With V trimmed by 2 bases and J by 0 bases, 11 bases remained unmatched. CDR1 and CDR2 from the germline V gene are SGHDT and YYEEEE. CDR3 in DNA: TGTGCCAGCAGCTTCGAAGCGGGGGGGAGTGGAAGCTCCTACAATGAGCAGTTCTTC. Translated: CASSFEAGGSGSSYNEQFF.